This TCR beta chain was recovered during a study of blood T cells in healthy people across ages (dated by TCRdb to about 2015). With respect to the entire study: Template switching captured roughly one uniquely barcoded TCR beta cDNA molecule per two T cells in model experiments. Age-related changes in TCR beta repertoire diversity were measured in the study by deep sequencing normalized with unique cDNA molecular identifiers. The donors were split into four age groups: young (average around 15 years), middle-aged (more than 35), aged (approximately 59) and long-lived (approximately 89). To avoid experimental bias, donors of different ages were randomly spread across the sequencing lanes. The study analyzed two additional independent replicas of 1 million unique cDNA reads from the same blood draw for two donors, one aged 18 to 30 and one aged 80 or older.

General study outcomes and caveats: Estimates of total diversity based on one million sequenced T cells were considered lower bounds and underestimates. Compared with the aged group, the long-lived group had more naive CD4+ T cells, fewer expanded clones and increased TCR diversity, a pattern suggesting age selection. Observed TCR beta diversity per million T cells fell roughly linearly with age, and a significant reduction was already apparent by age roughly 40. The percentage of naive T cells measured by flow cytometry correlated strongly with observed TCR beta diversity. Since profiling was done on bulk unsorted PBMCs, naive and antigen-experienced compartments could not be conclusively compared. Because the CMV infection status of the donors was unknown, age-related changes in expanded clonotypes may potentially have been confounded.

The library was prepared using 5' RACE. Sequencing was carried out with an Illumina HiSeq 2500. A second PCR of about 7 to 12 cycles was run with a J-beta primer mix and a sample-barcoded 5' primer. A unique molecular identifier was introduced onto each TCR beta cDNA molecule by a template-switch 5' adaptor carrying 12 random nucleotides. At least 3 million CDR3-containing paired-end reads were obtained from each sample. First-strand cDNA synthesis was performed from all RNA using the Mint cDNA synthesis kit, with priming by a TRBC-specific oligonucleotide. Following uracil-DNA glycosylase treatment, all cDNA underwent a first 18-cycle PCR with the universal primers M1SS and BC2_uni_R. The paper's data handling went like this. Each sample was normalized by randomly selecting 1 million high-quality reads, each carrying a distinct molecular identifier. Instead of being binned into consensus sequences, reads that shared molecular identifiers were thrown out. CDR3 identification, clonotype clustering and error correction used MiTCR with a Q25 quality threshold and the strictest error-elimination algorithm. A nonparametric unseen species model using Euler transformation provided a lower-bound estimate of total TCR beta diversity. The raw public reads went through TCRdb reprocessing: fastp at Q25, MiXCR clone calling, in-frame beta chains kept. Each record represents a unique CDR3 protein, reported with the most common genes and DNA among its rows. TCRdb, not the authors, supplied the V and J calls. The sample table shows over 1,500,000 distinct CDR3 sequences, and around 48% are seen once. The top ten hold 2% to 2.5% of the sample.

Systemically healthy Caucasian individuals from Russia, approximately 39 in total and aged roughly 6 to 100 years, were included as donors. Ten milliliters of peripheral blood were collected from each donor into EDTA-treated Vacutainer tubes. Ficoll-Paque density-gradient centrifugation was used to isolate PBMCs, with at least 6.5 million obtained per sample. Trizol reagent was used to extract total RNA from the PBMCs, yielding at least 5.5 micrograms per sample. For every donor, flow cytometry on a PBMC aliquot measured the percentage of naive CD45RAhigh/CD27high T cells. A remark on this clonotype: Its specific antigen is unknown. Base-call qualities are not available, and no considerably larger clone is one nucleotide away.

The CDR3 holds 16 amino acids from the cysteine to the phenylalanine. Just CDR3 DNA is preserved here, 48 bases in frame from base 1. The CDR1 and CDR2 encoded by the germline V gene (reference sequence) are MNHEY and SMNVEV. Trimmed from V: 0 bases; trimmed from J: 6 bases; junction bases lacking a gene match: 8. The chain couples TRBV27 to TRBJ2-4, with TRBD1 identical over 7 junction bases. The sequenced sample consisted of blood. The sequence came from a woman aged 40 to 50 in good health. The bases read TGTGCCAGCAGTTTATCAGGGGGCGCGGCGAGAAACATTCAGTACTTC. Its product reads: CASSLSGGAARNIQYF.